The entry that follows covers one T cell receptor beta chain sequence. Germline V lookup: CDR1 SGDLS, CDR2 YYNGEE. There are 13 residues in the CDR3. V shed 0 bases and J shed 7 bases, with 8 bases lying between them. Authors' processing steps: Estimation of nucleated cell counts was performed using reference gene primer amplification. Here immunoSEQ multiplex PCR was the method, and the copy in TCRdb shows in-frame clones only, minus some. The D gene and trimming were derived from the DNA, and the V and J assignments and clone size from that table. The sample holds roughly 190,000 clones; around 86% are singletons and the top ten take about 22%. This record comes from a study of blood T cell repertoires in COVID-19. Across the study: Resolution of symptoms, clearance, or two negative PCRs was present in recovered Cohort 3 donors. PBMCs, B-cell-depleted T cells, or T cells were the source of the cDNA or gDNA that made up the material.

V and J are TRBV9 and TRBJ2-1, with unresolved D. This TCR was recovered from a middle-aged woman in a cohort exposed to, infected with or recovered from COVID-19 (not recorded which). Sequencing was done on a sample of PBMCs or T cells enriched from blood (not recorded which). CDR3 DNA sequence: TGTGCCAGCAGCGTAGCAACAGCAAATGAGCAGTTCTTC. Encoded protein: CASSVATANEQFF.